These T cell receptor beta chains were read from a single sample in a study of T cell clonotyping in hematopoietic cell transplantation. TCRdb keeps only in-frame clones here, not all; method: immunoSEQ multiplex PCR. The table shows fewer than 50,000 clones, with around 94% occurring only once. The sequencing sample was made of peripheral blood mononuclear cells. Source of these receptors: a woman aged 45-65 years in good health. Some clones in this sample may be carry-over from other donors' samples. Both conserved end residues are part of each CDR3. The D gene is left open where the match is weak. Some rows mark clone size as missing; the rest say once, few, many or name a class of expanded clone.

>NA|TRBJ1-2|NA|TRBV27
CASSLQTGSVSGYTF
TGTGCCAGCAGTTTACAGACGGGGTCGGTAAGTGGCTACACCTTC
>NA|TRBJ1-3|NA|TRBV23-1
CASSQLKCLGNTIYF
TGCGCCAGCAGTCAATTGAAGTGTTTGGGGAACACCATATATTTT
>NA|TRBJ2-1|TRBD2|TRBV4-1
CASRRTSGGLNEQFF
TGCGCCAGCAGGCGAACTAGCGGGGGTCTTAATGAGCAGTTCTTC
>NA|TRBJ1-1|NA|TRBV29-1
CSVEEGNEAFF
TGCAGCGTTGAGGAGGGAAATGAAGCTTTCTTT
>NA|TRBJ1-5|NA|TRBV5-1
CASSLGEINQPQHF
TGCGCCAGCAGCTTGGGAGAGATAAATCAGCCCCAGCATTTT
>NA|TRBJ2-5|NA|TRBV27
CASKEGGRETQYF
TGTGCCAGCAAGGAGGGGGGTCGCGAGACCCAGTACTTC
>NA|TRBJ2-7|TRBD2|TRBV11-3
CARGSGTRTYEQYF
TGTGCCAGAGGTTCCGGGACTAGAACCTACGAGCAGTACTTC
>NA|TRBJ1-1|NA|TRBV7-9
CASSLLGLWAFF
TGTGCCAGCAGCTTACTTGGGTTATGGGCTTTCTTT
>NA|TRBJ1-2|NA|TRBV7-2
CASSPASYGYTF
TGTGCCAGCAGCCCAGCAAGCTATGGCTACACCTTC
>once|TRBJ2-3|NA|TRBV7-8
CASSFSGGADTQYF
TGTGCCAGCAGCTTTTCTGGGGGAGCAGATACGCAGTATTTT
>NA|TRBJ1-1|TRBD1|TRBV5-4
CASSLGGRRGDMNTEAFF
TGTGCCAGCAGCTTGGGAGGTCGCAGGGGGGACATGAACACTGAAGCTTTCTTT
>NA|TRBJ2-2|TRBD1|TRBV7-2
CASSPAGQGRNTGELFF
TGTGCCAGCAGCCCGGCCGGACAGGGTAGGAACACCGGGGAGCTGTTTTTT
>NA|TRBJ2-3|TRBD1|TRBV6-6
CASSSTGVDTDTQYF
TGTGCCAGCAGTTCTACAGGGGTTGACACAGATACGCAGTATTTT
>NA|TRBJ1-3|NA|TRBV4-1
CASSQILSQGYGNTIYF
TGCGCCAGCAGCCAAATACTTAGCCAGGGTTATGGAAACACCATATATTTT
>NA|TRBJ1-1|NA|TRBV9
CASSALTVNTEAFF
TGTGCCAGCAGCGCTTTGACAGTAAATACTGAAGCTTTCTTT
>NA|TRBJ2-2|TRBD2|TRBV4-2
CASSQEGRAGDQTGELFF
TGTGCCAGCAGCCAAGAAGGGCGAGCGGGGGATCAAACCGGGGAGCTGTTTTTT
>few|TRBJ1-4|NA|TRBV19
CASSRMWGEKLFF
TGTGCCAGTAGTCGCATGTGGGGTGAAAAACTGTTTTTT
>NA|TRBJ1-2|TRBD1|TRBV28
CASSSVDRANGYTF
TGTGCCAGCAGTTCAGTGGACAGGGCCAATGGCTACACCTTC
>NA|TRBJ2-3|NA|TRBV9
CASSPRGVAVDRDTQYF
TGTGCCAGCAGCCCAAGAGGAGTAGCGGTGGATCGAGATACGCAGTATTTT
>NA|TRBJ2-7|TRBD2|TRBV5-1
CASSRPGGTTYEQYF
TGCGCCAGCAGCCGACCCGGGGGGACGACCTACGAGCAGTACTTC
>once|TRBJ1-1|NA|TRBV10-2
CASSQRQTEAFF
TGCGCCAGCAGTCAGAGACAGACCGAAGCTTTCTTT
>NA|TRBJ2-7|TRBD2|TRBV4-2
CASSQGTSGTYEQYF
TGTGCCAGCAGCCAGGGGACTAGCGGAACGTACGAGCAGTACTTC
>NA|TRBJ2-7|NA|TRBV30
CAWREFFSYEQYF
TGTGCCTGGAGGGAGTTTTTCTCCTACGAGCAGTACTTC
>NA|TRBJ2-1|NA|TRBV27
CASSVGQGMGEQFF
TGTGCCAGCAGCGTGGGGCAGGGGATGGGGGAGCAGTTCTTC
>NA|TRBJ2-3|NA|TRBV9
CASSDGGGAIDTQYF
TGTGCCAGCAGCGATGGAGGGGGCGCGATAGATACGCAGTATTTT
>NA|TRBJ2-3|TRBD1|TRBV5-4
CASSSVMGTGTDTQYF
TGTGCCAGCAGTTCGGTGATGGGGACAGGAACAGATACGCAGTATTTT
>NA|TRBJ1-1|NA|TRBV4-1
CASSQGTALNEKAFF
TGCGCCAGCAGCCAAGGGACAGCCCTAAATGAAAAAGCTTTCTTT
>once|TRBJ1-4|NA|TRBV19
CASTSQLSTNEKLFF
TGTGCCAGTACGAGTCAGTTATCAACTAATGAAAAACTGTTTTTT
>NA|TRBJ1-1|NA|TRBV4-3
CASSQEAGNTEAFF
TGCGCCAGCAGCCAAGAGGCAGGGAACACTGAAGCTTTCTTT
>few|TRBJ1-2|NA|TRBV7-9
CASSPNLPVFKDYGYTF
TGTGCCAGCAGCCCAAATCTCCCCGTTTTCAAGGACTATGGCTACACCTTC
>NA|TRBJ2-7|NA|TRBV6-5
CASSYSPGAYEQYF
TGTGCCAGCAGTTACTCTCCCGGGGCCTACGAGCAGTACTTC
>NA|TRBJ1-5|NA|TRBV27
CASSPRASHGDQPQHF
TGTGCCAGCAGTCCCCGGGCCTCTCACGGGGATCAGCCCCAGCATTTT
>NA|TRBJ2-3|NA|TRBV2
CASERQLGTDTQYF
TGTGCCAGCGAGCGGCAGCTCGGCACAGATACGCAGTATTTT
>NA|TRBJ2-7|NA|TRBV4-1
CASSADRSSYEQYF
TGCGCCAGCAGCGCAGACAGGAGCTCCTACGAGCAGTACTTC
>NA|TRBJ2-7|NA|TRBV10-2
CASSVPGSSEQYF
TGCGCCAGCAGTGTCCCCGGGTCAAGTGAGCAGTACTTC
>once|TRBJ2-7|NA|TRBV5-8
CASSLDTDDEQYF
TGTGCCAGCAGCTTGGATACCGATGACGAGCAGTACTTC
>few|TRBJ2-7|NA|TRBV11-3
CASSPEGSTYEQYF
TGTGCCAGCAGCCCGGAGGGATCTACCTACGAGCAGTACTTC
>NA|TRBJ2-5|TRBD2|TRBV4-3
CASSQERGGQETQYF
TGCGCCAGCAGCCAAGAGCGGGGGGGCCAAGAGACCCAGTACTTC
>NA|TRBJ1-2|TRBD1|TRBV11-3
CASSSTLTGGSYGYTF
TGTGCCAGCAGCTCCACCCTCACAGGGGGCAGCTATGGCTACACCTTC
>NA|TRBJ2-1|TRBD2|TRBV19
CASLSAGNEQFF
TGTGCCAGTCTCTCAGCGGGGAATGAGCAGTTCTTC
>NA|TRBJ1-6|NA|TRBV9
CASSGTGNNSPLHF
TGTGCCAGCAGCGGAACTGGAAATAATTCACCCCTCCACTTT
>NA|TRBJ1-1|NA|TRBV2
CANRDTEAFF
TGTGCCAACAGGGACACTGAAGCTTTCTTT
>NA|TRBJ1-2|NA|TRBV20-1
CRGANYGYTF
TGCAGGGGGGCTAACTATGGCTACACCTTC
>NA|TRBJ2-5|NA|TRBV9
CASSNSVGRETQYF
TGTGCCAGCAGCAATAGTGTAGGGCGAGAGACCCAGTACTTC
>once|TRBJ2-3|NA|TRBV29-1
CSAQPRQGTDTQYF
TGCAGCGCCCAACCACGACAGGGCACAGATACGCAGTATTTT
>NA|TRBJ1-2|NA|TRBV7-2
CASSARGGAHGYTF
TGTGCCAGCAGCGCGAGAGGGGGGGCGCATGGCTACACCTTC
>once|TRBJ2-7|NA|TRBV2
CASRPRGGAYEQYF
TGTGCCAGCAGACCTCGAGGAGGGGCCTACGAGCAGTACTTC
>NA|TRBJ2-7|NA|TRBV6-5
CASRSRPQPFYEQYF
TGTGCCAGCAGATCGCGACCCCAGCCCTTTTACGAGCAGTACTTC
>NA|TRBJ1-2|NA|TRBV5-1
CASSSPEGSGYTF
TGCGCCAGCAGCTCCCCGGAGGGTAGTGGCTACACCTTC
>NA|TRBJ2-7|TRBD1|TRBV27
CASSPGQGAYEQYF
TGTGCCAGCAGTCCCGGACAGGGGGCCTACGAGCAGTACTTC
>NA|TRBJ1-2|NA|TRBV15
CATSREEGDGYTF
TGTGCCACCAGCCGAGAGGAGGGTGATGGCTACACCTTC
>NA|TRBJ1-1|NA|TRBV7-2
CASSLGPILNTEAFF
TGTGCCAGCAGCTTAGGGCCCATTCTGAACACTGAAGCTTTCTTT
>NA|TRBJ2-7|TRBD2|TRBV27
CASRPPPGGTSQFSYEQYF
TGTGCCAGCAGACCTCCCCCGGGGGGAACTAGCCAATTCTCCTACGAGCAGTACTTC
>NA|TRBJ2-3|NA|TRBV6-5
CASSYSSRSDTQYF
TGTGCCAGCAGTTACTCTTCTAGATCAGATACGCAGTATTTT
>NA|TRBJ1-1|NA|TRBV7-6
CASSLVTDWRDTEAFF
TGTGCCAGCAGCTTAGTTACAGACTGGCGGGACACTGAAGCTTTCTTT
>once|TRBJ2-5|NA|TRBV30
CAWSTGRKETQYF
TGTGCCTGGAGTACAGGCAGAAAAGAGACCCAGTACTTC
>NA|TRBJ2-7|TRBD1|TRBV27
CASSVGTGTYEQYF
TGTGCCAGCAGTGTCGGGACAGGGACCTACGAGCAGTACTTC